The present entry profiles one T cell receptor (beta chain) with its context. The data are from a study of shared clonotypes between healthy human individuals. As for the study in general: Each donor's CD4 naive and CD4 memory cells filled three plates apiece, CD8 naive two, and CD8 memory one.

Researchers partitioned CD4+ cells into CD45RA+ naive and CD45RA-negative memory subsets. TCRdb's copy holds only in-frame clones and misses some; the assay was immunoSEQ multiplex PCR. This repertoire shows approximately 2.5 million clones, roughly 92% found once; its top ten account for 0.13% to 0.15%. The germline gives CDR1 GTSNPN, CDR2 SVGIG (reference sequence). V lost 3 bases and J 7 bases, leaving 16 bases between the germline ends. The CDR3 sequence is 15 residues long. J is TRBJ1-6 and V is TRBV30, with unresolved D. The TCR originated in a man aged 18 to 29 in good health. The sample comprised naive CD4+ T cells sorted from blood. Stated subset: CD45RA+ positively selected. CDR3 sequence reads: CAWSYRGSSNSPLHF. The CDR3 bases are TGTGCCTGGAGCTACCGGGGATCGTCGAATTCACCCCTCCACTTT.